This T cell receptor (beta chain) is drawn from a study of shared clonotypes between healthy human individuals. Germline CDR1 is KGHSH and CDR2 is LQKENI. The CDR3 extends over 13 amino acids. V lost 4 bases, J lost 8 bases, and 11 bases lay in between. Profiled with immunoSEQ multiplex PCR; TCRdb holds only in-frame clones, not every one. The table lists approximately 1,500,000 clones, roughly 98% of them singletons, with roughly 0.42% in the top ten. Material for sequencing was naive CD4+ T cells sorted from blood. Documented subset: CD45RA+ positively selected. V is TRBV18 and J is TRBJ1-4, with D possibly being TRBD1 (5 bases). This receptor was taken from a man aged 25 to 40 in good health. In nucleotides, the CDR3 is TGTGCCAGCTCACTAAGGGGCGGGGAAAAACTGTTTTTT. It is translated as CASSLRGGEKLFF.